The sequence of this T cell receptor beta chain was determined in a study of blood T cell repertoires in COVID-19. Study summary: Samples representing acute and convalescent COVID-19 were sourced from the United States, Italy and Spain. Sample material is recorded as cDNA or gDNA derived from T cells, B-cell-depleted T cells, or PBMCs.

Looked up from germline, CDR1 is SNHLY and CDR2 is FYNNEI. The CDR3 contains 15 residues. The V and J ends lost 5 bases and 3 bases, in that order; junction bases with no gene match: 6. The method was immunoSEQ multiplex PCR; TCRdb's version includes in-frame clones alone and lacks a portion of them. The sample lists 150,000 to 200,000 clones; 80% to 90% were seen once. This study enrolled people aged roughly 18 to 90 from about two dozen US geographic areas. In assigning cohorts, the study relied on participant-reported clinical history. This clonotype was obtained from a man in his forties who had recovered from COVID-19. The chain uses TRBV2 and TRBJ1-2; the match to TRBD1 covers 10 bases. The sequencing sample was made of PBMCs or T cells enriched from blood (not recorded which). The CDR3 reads CASSYGQGGYYGYTF. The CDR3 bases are TGTGCCAGCAGTTACGGACAGGGGGGTTACTATGGCTACACCTTC.